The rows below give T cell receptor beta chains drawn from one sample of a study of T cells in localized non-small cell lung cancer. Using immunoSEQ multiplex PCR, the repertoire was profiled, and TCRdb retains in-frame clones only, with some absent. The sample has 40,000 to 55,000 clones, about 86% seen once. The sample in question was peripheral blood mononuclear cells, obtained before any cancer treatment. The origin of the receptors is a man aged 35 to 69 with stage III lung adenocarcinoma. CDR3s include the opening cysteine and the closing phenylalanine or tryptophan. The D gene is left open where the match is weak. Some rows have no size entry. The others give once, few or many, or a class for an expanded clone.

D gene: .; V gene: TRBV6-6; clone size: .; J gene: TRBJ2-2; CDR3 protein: CASTSLSGLNTGELFF; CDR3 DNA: TGTGCCAGCACCTCATTGTCAGGTTTGAACACCGGGGAGCTGTTTTTT
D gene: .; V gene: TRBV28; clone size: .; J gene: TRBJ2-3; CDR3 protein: CASSPDSPATQYF; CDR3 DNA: TGTGCCAGCAGTCCAGATTCCCCTGCTACGCAGTATTTT
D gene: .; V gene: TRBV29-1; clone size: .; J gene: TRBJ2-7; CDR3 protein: CSATGGDEQYF; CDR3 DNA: TGCAGCGCGACCGGGGGCGACGAGCAGTACTTC
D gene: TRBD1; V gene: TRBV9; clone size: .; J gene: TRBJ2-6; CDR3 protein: CASSAQGAPSGANVLTF; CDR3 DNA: TGTGCCAGCAGCGCACAGGGGGCCCCCTCTGGGGCCAACGTCCTGACTTTC
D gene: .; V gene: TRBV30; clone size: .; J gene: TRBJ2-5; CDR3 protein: CAWSEGPSRETQYF; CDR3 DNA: TGTGCCTGGAGTGAGGGCCCATCCCGAGAGACCCAGTACTTC
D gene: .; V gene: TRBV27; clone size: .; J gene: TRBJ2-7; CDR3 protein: CASRLTVNSYEQYF; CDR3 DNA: TGTGCCAGCCGACTAACAGTAAACTCCTACGAGCAGTACTTC
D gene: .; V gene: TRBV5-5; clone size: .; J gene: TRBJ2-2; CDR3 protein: CASSFSRSNTGELFF; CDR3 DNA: TGTGCCAGCAGCTTCTCACGGTCGAACACCGGGGAGCTGTTTTTT
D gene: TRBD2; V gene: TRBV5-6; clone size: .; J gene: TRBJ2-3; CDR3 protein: CASSLLAGDADTQYF; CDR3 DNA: TGTGCCAGCAGCTTACTAGCGGGGGACGCAGATACGCAGTATTTT
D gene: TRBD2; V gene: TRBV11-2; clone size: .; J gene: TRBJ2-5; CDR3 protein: CASSLVLGLAGVPQETQYF; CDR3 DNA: TGTGCCAGCAGCTTAGTCCTGGGACTAGCGGGGGTTCCTCAAGAGACCCAGTACTTC
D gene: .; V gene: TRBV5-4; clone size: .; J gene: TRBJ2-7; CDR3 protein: CASSLDTYEQYF; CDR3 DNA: TGTGCCAGCAGCTTGGACACCTACGAGCAGTACTTC
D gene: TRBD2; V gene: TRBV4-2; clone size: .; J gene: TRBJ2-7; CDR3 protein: CASSQAPGTSGYEQYF; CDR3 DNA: TGTGCCAGCAGCCAGGCCCCCGGGACTAGCGGATACGAGCAGTACTTC
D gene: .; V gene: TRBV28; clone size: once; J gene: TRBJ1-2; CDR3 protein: CASSLPSQYGYTF; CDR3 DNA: TGTGCCAGCAGTTTACCCAGCCAATATGGCTACACCTTC
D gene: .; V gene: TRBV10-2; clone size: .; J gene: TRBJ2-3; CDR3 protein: CASSPLASVGTDTQYF; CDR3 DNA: TGCGCCAGCAGCCCTCTAGCGAGCGTCGGCACAGATACGCAGTATTTT
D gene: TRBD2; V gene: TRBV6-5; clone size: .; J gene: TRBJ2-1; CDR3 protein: CASSSLIAGTRQSQFF; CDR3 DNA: TGTGCCAGCAGTTCCTTAATAGCGGGGACACGGCAATCGCAGTTCTTC
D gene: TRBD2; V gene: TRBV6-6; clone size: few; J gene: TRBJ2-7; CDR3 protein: CASTPGGVPPDQQYF; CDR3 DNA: TGTGCCAGCACCCCTGGGGGGGTCCCTCCCGACCAGCAGTACTTC
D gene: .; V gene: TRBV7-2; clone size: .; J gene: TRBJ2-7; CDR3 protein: CASTPGPGAYEQYF; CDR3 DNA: TGTGCCAGCACCCCGGGACCGGGTGCCTACGAGCAGTACTTC
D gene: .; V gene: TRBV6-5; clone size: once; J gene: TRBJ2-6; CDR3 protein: CASSPDWSGANVLTF; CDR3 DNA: TGTGCCAGCAGCCCCGACTGGTCTGGGGCCAACGTCCTGACTTTC